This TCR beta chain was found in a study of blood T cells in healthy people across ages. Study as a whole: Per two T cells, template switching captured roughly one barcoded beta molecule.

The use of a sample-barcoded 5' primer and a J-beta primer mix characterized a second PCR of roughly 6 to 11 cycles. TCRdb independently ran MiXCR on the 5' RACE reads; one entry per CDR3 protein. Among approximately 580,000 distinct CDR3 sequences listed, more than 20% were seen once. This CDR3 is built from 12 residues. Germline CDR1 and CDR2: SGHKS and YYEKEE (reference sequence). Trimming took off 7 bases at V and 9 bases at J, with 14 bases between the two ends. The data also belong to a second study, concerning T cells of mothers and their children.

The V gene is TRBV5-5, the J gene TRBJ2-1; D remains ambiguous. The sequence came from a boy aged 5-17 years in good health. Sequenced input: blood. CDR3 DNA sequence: TGTGCCAGCCCACTGCGAGGAAGTGAGCAGTTCTTC. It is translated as CASPLRGSEQFF.